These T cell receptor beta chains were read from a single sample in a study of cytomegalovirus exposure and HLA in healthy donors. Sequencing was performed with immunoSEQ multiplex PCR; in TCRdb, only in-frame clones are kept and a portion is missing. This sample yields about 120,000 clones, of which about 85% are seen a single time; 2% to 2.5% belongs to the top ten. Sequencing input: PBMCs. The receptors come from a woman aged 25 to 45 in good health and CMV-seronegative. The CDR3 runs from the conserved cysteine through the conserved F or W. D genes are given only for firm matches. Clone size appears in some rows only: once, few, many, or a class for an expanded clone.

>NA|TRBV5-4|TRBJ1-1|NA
CASSLDRGAPNTEAFF
TGTGCCAGCAGCTTGGACCGGGGGGCCCCGAACACTGAAGCTTTCTTT
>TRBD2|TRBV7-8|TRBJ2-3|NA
CASSFRLAGFTDTQYF
TGTGCCAGCAGCTTTCGACTAGCGGGGTTCACAGATACGCAGTATTTT
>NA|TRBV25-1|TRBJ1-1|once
CASCSNTEAFF
TGTGCCAGCTGCAGTAACACTGAAGCTTTCTTT
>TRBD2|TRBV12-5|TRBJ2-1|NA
CASGLVAGVSYNEQFF
TGTGCTAGTGGTTTGGTGGCGGGGGTTTCCTACAATGAGCAGTTCTTC
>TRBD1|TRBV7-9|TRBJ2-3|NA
CASRSDRGSTDTQYF
TGTGCCAGCAGATCCGACAGGGGGAGCACAGATACGCAGTATTTT
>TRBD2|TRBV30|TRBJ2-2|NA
CAWRFLSGGGELFF
TGTGCCTGGAGATTCCTTAGCGGGGGAGGGGAGCTGTTTTTT
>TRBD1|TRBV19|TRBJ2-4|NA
CASSHRGRLNIQYF
TGTGCCAGTAGTCACAGGGGGCGCCTAAACATTCAGTACTTC
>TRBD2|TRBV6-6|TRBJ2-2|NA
CASSFTSGGTGELFF
TGTGCCAGCAGTTTCACTAGCGGGGGCACGGGGGAGCTGTTTTTT
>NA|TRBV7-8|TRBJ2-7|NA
CASSLKRSQVYEQYF
TGTGCCAGCAGCTTAAAAAGGTCACAGGTCTACGAGCAGTACTTC
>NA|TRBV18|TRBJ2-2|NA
CASSPSLRNTGELFF
TGTGCCAGCTCACCATCCCTCAGGAACACCGGGGAGCTGTTTTTT
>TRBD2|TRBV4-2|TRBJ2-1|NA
CASSLPPAGGLNEQFF
TGTGCCAGCAGCCTCCCCCCCGCGGGGGGGCTCAATGAGCAGTTCTTC
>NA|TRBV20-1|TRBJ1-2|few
CSASQAGYTF
TGCAGTGCTAGTCAGGCTGGCTACACCTTC
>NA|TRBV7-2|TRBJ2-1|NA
CASSPGLDSSYNEQFF
TGTGCCAGCAGCCCAGGACTGGATTCTTCCTACAATGAGCAGTTCTTC
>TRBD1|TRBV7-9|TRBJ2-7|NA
CASSLGRDSSDEQYF
TGTGCCAGCAGCTTAGGCCGGGACAGTTCCGACGAGCAGTACTTC
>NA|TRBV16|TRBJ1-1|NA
CASGKQGMNTEAFF
TGTGCCAGCGGGAAACAGGGAATGAACACTGAAGCTTTCTTT
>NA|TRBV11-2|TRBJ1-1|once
CASSRSSEAFF
TGTGCCAGCAGCCGTTCTAGTGAAGCTTTCTTT
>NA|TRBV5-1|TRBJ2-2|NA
CASSPLPTGELFF
TGCGCCAGCAGCCCTCTCCCCACCGGGGAGCTGTTTTTT
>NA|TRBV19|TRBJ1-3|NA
CASSLRGSRGNTIYF
TGTGCCAGTAGCCTTCGGGGATCGAGAGGAAACACCATATATTTT
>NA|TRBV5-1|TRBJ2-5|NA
CASSSRSRKETQYF
TGCGCCAGCAGCTCGCGGAGTCGAAAAGAGACCCAGTACTTC
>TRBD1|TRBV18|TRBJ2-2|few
CASSPGQFTGELFF
TGTGCCAGCTCACCGGGACAGTTCACCGGGGAGCTGTTTTTT
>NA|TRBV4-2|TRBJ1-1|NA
CASSPQNRAMNTEAFF
TGTGCCAGCAGCCCGCAAAACAGGGCCATGAACACTGAAGCTTTCTTT
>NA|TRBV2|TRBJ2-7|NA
CASSASTGMGYEQYF
TGTGCCAGCAGTGCCTCAACAGGGATGGGCTACGAGCAGTACTTC
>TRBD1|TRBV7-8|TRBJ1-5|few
CASSAGTANSNQPQHF
TGTGCCAGCAGCGCCGGGACAGCGAATAGCAATCAGCCCCAGCATTTT
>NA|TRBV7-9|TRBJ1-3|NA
CASFHSSSGNTIYF
TGTGCCAGTTTTCATAGTAGCTCTGGAAACACCATATATTTT
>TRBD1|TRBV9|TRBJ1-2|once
CASSSDRDRVLNYGYTF
TGTGCCAGCAGCTCGGACCGGGACAGGGTCTTGAACTATGGCTACACCTTC
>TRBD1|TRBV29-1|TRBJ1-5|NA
CSVGGQGNQPQHF
TGCAGCGTGGGGGGACAGGGTAATCAGCCCCAGCATTTT
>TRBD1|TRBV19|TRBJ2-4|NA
CASSILQGPRYF
TGTGCCAGTAGTATCTTACAGGGGCCCCGGTACTTC
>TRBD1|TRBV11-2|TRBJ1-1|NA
CASSLVDRLNTEAFF
TGTGCCAGCAGCTTAGTGGACAGGTTGAACACTGAAGCTTTCTTT